The 23 T cell receptor beta chains below were found in one sample sequenced in a study of blood T cell repertoires in COVID-19. The method was immunoSEQ multiplex PCR; TCRdb's version includes in-frame clones alone and lacks a portion of them. The sample lists approximately 210,000 clones, approximately 83% occurring once. Sequencing was carried out using peripheral blood. These receptors were obtained from a woman aged 40 to 50 with active or convalescent COVID-19.

The genes are TRBV5-1 and TRBJ1-1; maybe TRBD1 (5 bases). V was trimmed by 4 bases and J by 0 bases, leaving 13 bases between them. Per germline, CDR1 SGHRS and CDR2 YFSETQ. CDR3 length: 15 amino acids. The CDR3 region is CASSATVRVNTEAFF. As DNA, the CDR3 is TGCGCCAGCAGCGCGACAGTTCGGGTGAACACTGAAGCTTTCTTT.

This sequence joins TRBV15 and TRBJ1-1, with TRBD1 as a possible D gene (6 bases). V lost 5 bases, J lost 2 bases, and 24 bases lay in between. The CDR3 is made up of 18 amino acids. CDR1 LNHNV and CDR2 YYDKDF come from the germline V gene (reference sequence). The DNA of the CDR3 is TGTGCCACCAGCGGGGGCAGGAGGTGGTCCGGGAAAAACACTGAAGCTTTCTTT. It codes for CATSGGRRWSGKNTEAFF.

This clone has just one count. The junction departs from germline at one end; a sequencing error may be responsible. The gene calls are TRBV10-3 and TRBJ1-2; 7 bases are a match to TRBD1. The CDR3 covers 12 residues. The germline gives CDR1 ENHRY, CDR2 SYGVKD. The CDR3 protein is CAIKGANDGYTF. CDR3 bases: TGTGCCATCAAGGGGGCTAACGATGGCTACACCTTC.

This clone turned up a few times. The rearrangement uses TRBV2 and TRBJ1-1; maybe TRBD1 (6 bases). There are 15 residues in the CDR3. Germline CDR1 SNHLY, CDR2 FYNNEI. Trimming shortened V by 11 bases and J by 1 base, and 20 bases separated the two germline ends. The CDR3 DNA follows: TGTGCCGGACGCCCAGGGACAACAGGGAACACTGAAGCTTTCTTT. Protein product: CAGRPGTTGNTEAFF. Full variable domain (missing parts from reference TRBV2 and TRBJ1-1): EPEVTQTPSHQVTQMGQEVILRCVPISNHLYFYWYRQILGQKVEFLVSFYNNEISEKSEIFDDQFSVERPDGSNFTLKIRSTKLEDSAMYFCAGRPGTTGNTEAFFGQGTRLTVV.

This clone was observed a few times. The V gene is TRBV19, the J gene TRBJ1-1, with 9 bases fitting TRBD1. After removal of 3 bases from V and 5 bases from J, the junction contained 7 bases not matched to a gene. CDR1 LNHDA and CDR2 SQIVND come from the germline V gene (reference sequence). The CDR3 covers 15 residues. The chain's CDR3 is CASSIIGQGKTEAFF. The CDR3 nucleotides are TGTGCCAGTAGTATTATAGGACAGGGGAAAACTGAAGCTTTCTTT.

This chain connects TRBV30 to TRBJ1-5; tentatively, D is TRBD1 (5 bases). Trimming took off 2 bases at V and 5 bases at J, with 10 bases between the two ends. Per the germline V gene, CDR1 is GTSNPN and CDR2 is SVGIG (reference sequence). The CDR3 extends over 13 amino acids. The CDR3 DNA reads TGTGCCTGGAGTCCAGGGATGGATCAGCCCCAGCATTTT. Protein: CAWSPGMDQPQHF.

The rearrangement joins TRBV6-1 to TRBJ1-2; D uncertain. Trimming took off 0 bases at V and 3 bases at J, with 5 bases between the two ends. CDR1 is MNHNS and CDR2 is SASEGT in the germline V gene. This CDR3 spans 13 amino acids. The CDR3 DNA sequence: TGTGCCAGCAGTGAAGCTCAGGACTATGGCTACACCTTC. Amino acid sequence: CASSEAQDYGYTF.

The chain is built from TRBV1 and TRBJ2-2; the table names TRBD2, a call not compared with the DNA. TRBV1 is a pseudogene segment. The CDR3 spans 14 residues. In DNA, the CDR3 is TGCACCAGCAGCCAGGGGACTTTCGTCGGGGAGCTGTTTTTT. It encodes CTSSQGTFVGELFF.

The V gene is TRBV11-3, the J gene TRBJ2-1; 9 bases line up with TRBD2. Germline V gene data show CDR1 as SGHNT and CDR2 as YENEEA. With 0 bases clipped from V and 4 bases from J, the junction kept 10 bases outside the gene matches. This CDR3 is 18 amino acids long. The CDR3 sequence: CASSLELAAGGQYNEQFF. CDR3 coding DNA: TGTGCCAGCAGCTTAGAATTGGCAGCGGGAGGCCAATACAATGAGCAGTTCTTC. Looking up the rest from reference TRBV11-3 and TRBJ2-1 gives the full variable domain: EAGVVQSPRYKIIEKKQPVAFWCNPISGHNTLYWYLQNLGQGPELLIRYENEEAVDDSQLPKDRFSAERLKGVDSTLKIQPAELGDSAVYLCASSLELAAGGQYNEQFFGPGTRLTVL.

The rearrangement uses TRBV9 and TRBJ2-3, with TRBD2 matching 14 bases. Per the germline V gene, CDR1 is SGDLS and CDR2 is YYNGEE. V lost 3 bases to trimming and J lost 4 bases; unmatched junction nucleotides: 1. This CDR3 is built from 15 residues. The CDR3 nucleotides are TGTGCCAGCAGCGGGACTAGCGGGAGGTCAGATACGCAGTATTTT. Protein: CASSGTSGRSDTQYF.

The J gene is TRBJ1-1, the V gene TRBV11-3; 7 bases map to TRBD1. J gave up 5 bases and V 4 bases, and 4 bases lay outside the gene matches. Germline assignment: CDR1 SGHNT and CDR2 YENEEA. The CDR3 runs to 13 residues. CDR3 coding DNA: TGTGCCAGCAGCTCCCGGACAGGAACTGAAGCTTTCTTT. Its protein product is CASSSRTGTEAFF.

This clone was seen a few times. The V and J genes are TRBV2 and TRBJ1-5; perhaps TRBD1 as D (6 bases). The germline V and J ends were trimmed by 4 bases and 2 bases, with 12 bases remaining between them. The CDR3 is 15 amino acids. Germline loops: CDR1 SNHLY, CDR2 FYNNEI. The CDR3 sequence is CASSADSGGNQPQHF. CDR3 bases: TGTGCCAGCAGTGCTGACTCAGGGGGCAATCAGCCCCAGCATTTT.

V gene TRBV28 combines with J gene TRBJ1-4; possibly TRBD1 for D (6 bases). The CDR3 is made up of 16 amino acids. The germline gives CDR1 MDHEN, CDR2 SYDVKM. V dropped 3 bases and J dropped 5 bases, with 16 bases sitting between them. This chain's CDR3 is CASSFREGRGNEKLFF. The DNA for the CDR3 is TGTGCCAGCAGTTTCCGGGAGGGGAGGGGGAATGAAAAACTGTTTTTT. The complete variable domain, with remaining parts taken from reference TRBV28 and TRBJ1-4, reads DVKVTQSSRYLVKRTGEKVFLECVQDMDHENMFWYRQDPGLGLRLIYFSYDVKMKEKGDIPEGYSVSREKKERFSLILESASTNQTSMYLCASSFREGRGNEKLFFGSGTQLSVL.

The gene calls are TRBV10-3 and TRBJ2-6; 8 nucleotides align to TRBD1. This CDR3 comprises 14 residues. Losses at the gene ends were 9 bases for V and 2 bases for J; bases not matched to a gene: 3. CDR1 and CDR2 from the germline V gene are ENHRY and SYGVKD. In DNA, the CDR3 is TGTGCCATACGACAGGGGACTGGGGCCAACGTCCTGACTTTC. Amino acid sequence: CAIRQGTGANVLTF.

The chain links TRBV7-6 to TRBJ2-1; unclear D gene. Deletions cut 5 bases from V and 0 bases from J, with 11 bases between. The CDR3 extends over 15 amino acids. Germline V CDR1 and CDR2: SGHVS, FNYEAQ. CDR3 residues: CASSRTVGSYNEQFF. For the CDR3, the DNA is TGTGCCAGCAGCCGCACTGTCGGCTCCTACAATGAGCAGTTCTTC.

V usage is TRBV11-2 and J usage is TRBJ2-1; TRBD1 aligns across 7 bases. Germline CDR1 is SGHAT and CDR2 is FQNNGV. This CDR3 comprises 14 residues. V trimming: 3 bases; J trimming: 7 bases; junction bases outside the gene matches: 6. CDR3 nucleotide sequence: TGTGCCAGCAGCTTCCTTGACAGGGAAAATGAGCAGTTCTTC. Translated, it gives CASSFLDRENEQFF.

The chain carries TRBV28 and TRBJ1-3, with a possible D match to TRBD1 (5 bases). V gave up 3 bases and J gave up 2 bases, with 11 bases separating them. The V gene's germline CDR1 is MDHEN and CDR2 SYDVKM. The CDR3 covers 15 residues. The CDR3 coding sequence is TGTGCCAGCAGTTTGAGCGGGGGTACTGGAAACACCATATATTTT. This sequence encodes CASSLSGGTGNTIYF. Full variable domain (remainder filled in from reference TRBV28 and TRBJ1-3): DVKVTQSSRYLVKRTGEKVFLECVQDMDHENMFWYRQDPGLGLRLIYFSYDVKMKEKGDIPEGYSVSREKKERFSLILESASTNQTSMYLCASSLSGGTGNTIYFGEGSWLTVV.

This clone came up a few times. The chain links TRBV6-6 to TRBJ2-7; possibly TRBD2 for D (6 bases). Germline assignment: CDR1 MNHNY and CDR2 SVGAGI (reference sequence). This CDR3 region has 14 residues. V lost 4 bases and J 2 bases, leaving 12 bases between the germline ends. The CDR3: CASSFRGVAYEQYF. The CDR3 DNA sequence: TGTGCCAGCAGTTTCCGCGGGGTTGCCTACGAGCAGTACTTC.

The chain combines TRBV11-3 with TRBJ2-5, with D possibly being TRBD2 (5 bases). CDR3 size: 15 residues. Deletions cut 3 bases from V and 2 bases from J, with 13 bases between. CDR1 and CDR2 from the germline V gene are SGHNT and YENEEA. The chain's CDR3 is CASSFFGGEQETQYF. CDR3 sequence (DNA): TGTGCCAGCAGCTTCTTTGGAGGAGAACAAGAGACCCAGTACTTC.

The CDR3 loop reads CASRVEGYGYTF. CDR3 nucleotides: TGTGCCAGCAGGGTCGAGGGCTATGGCTACACCTTC. The chain employs TRBV28 and TRBJ1-2; D remains unclear. The V gene's germline CDR1 is MDHEN and CDR2 SYDVKM. This CDR3 has 12 residues. Trimming removed 6 bases at V and 4 bases at J, with 9 bases between.

CDR3 amino acids: CASSPDRRTEAFF. For the CDR3, the DNA is TGTGCCAGCTCACCGGACAGGCGGACTGAAGCTTTCTTT. The genes are TRBV18 and TRBJ1-1; 7 bases agree with TRBD1. V lost 3 bases and J lost 5; bases outside the gene matches: 3. The CDR3 has 13 residues. Germline values: CDR1 KGHSH, CDR2 LQKENI.

The chain has TRBV7-8 and TRBJ1-3; TRBD1 matches 7 bases. The CDR3 totals 16 residues. After removal of 5 bases from V and 2 bases from J, the junction contained 9 bases not matched to a gene. The germline gives CDR1 SGHVS, CDR2 FQNEAQ. The CDR3 here is CASSGQGVTAGNTIYF. As DNA, the CDR3 is TGTGCCAGCAGCGGGCAGGGGGTTACTGCTGGAAACACCATATATTTT.

This clone was seen a single time. The chain recombines TRBV11-3 with TRBJ2-1, with 8 bases lining up with TRBD1. The V segment lost 2 bases and the J segment 7 bases; nucleotides outside the gene matches: 16. The CDR3 has 18 amino acids. The germline V gene encodes CDR1 SGHNT and CDR2 YENEEA. DNA of the CDR3: TGTGCCAGCAGCTTAATAAGCCTAGGGCAGGGGGCCGGGAATGAGCAGTTCTTC. Amino acids: CASSLISLGQGAGNEQFF. Combining the CDR3 with reference TRBV11-3 and TRBJ2-1 gives the whole variable domain EAGVVQSPRYKIIEKKQPVAFWCNPISGHNTLYWYLQNLGQGPELLIRYENEEAVDDSQLPKDRFSAERLKGVDSTLKIQPAELGDSAVYLCASSLISLGQGAGNEQFFGPGTRLTVL.